A selection of T cell receptor beta chains follows, all from one sample in a study of vaccination effects on CD4 cells after COVID-19. Antigen specificity for these receptors is unknown. TCRdb's copy holds only in-frame clones and misses some; the assay was immunoSEQ multiplex PCR. The data hold approximately 38,000 clones, with about 63% observed a single time. This material consisted of CD4+ T cells from PBMCs cultured without peptide, taken after COVID-19 vaccination. These receptors were taken from a human donor who received a COVID-19 vaccine. CDR3s include the opening cysteine and the closing phenylalanine or tryptophan. The D gene is left open where the match is weak. Some rows have no size entry. The others give once, few or many, or a class for an expanded clone.

J	size	D	V	DNA	CDR3
TRBJ2-3	-	-	TRBV27	TGTGCCAGCAGTACCAAACCCACGAGGCCAGATACGCAGTATTTT	CASSTKPTRPDTQYF
TRBJ1-1	-	-	TRBV7-6	TGTGCCAGCAGCTCGGGGGGGGAGAAGAACACTGAAGCTTTCTTT	CASSSGGEKNTEAFF
TRBJ1-5	few	-	TRBV18	TGTGCCAGCTCACCGGGGGTGAATCAGCCCCAGCATTTT	CASSPGVNQPQHF
TRBJ1-2	few	-	TRBV28	TGTGCCAGCAGTTTTTCGGACATAGGCGGGGCGAACTATGGCTACACCTTC	CASSFSDIGGANYGYTF
TRBJ1-2	-	-	TRBV18	TGTGCCAGCTCACCAATGACAGACCACTATGGCTACACCTTC	CASSPMTDHYGYTF
TRBJ1-1	-	-	TRBV2	TGTGCCAGCAGCCGCTCATCTATTGAGAACACTGAAGCTTTCTTT	CASSRSSIENTEAFF
TRBJ1-1	-	-	TRBV11-2	TGTGCCAGCAGCTTAGTTAGGCAGGGACGTGAAGCTTTCTTT	CASSLVRQGREAFF
TRBJ2-1	-	-	TRBV3-1/TRBV3-2	TGTGCCAGCAGCCCAGCCCTAGCGTTCCGGGACAATGAGCAGTTCTTC	CASSPALAFRDNEQFF
TRBJ1-2	-	-	TRBV30	TGTGCCTGGAGCCCCCGGGTCTATGGCTACACCTTC	CAWSPRVYGYTF
TRBJ1-1	-	-	TRBV18	TGTGCCAGCTCACCATTCGTTGGTGAAGCTTTCTTT	CASSPFVGEAFF
TRBJ2-5	once	TRBD1	TRBV15	TGTGCCACCAGCAGAGGTTACGGGACAGGGGAGGGGGAGACCCAGTACTTC	CATSRGYGTGEGETQYF
TRBJ2-5	-	TRBD1	TRBV7-9	TGTGCCAGCAGCTTAGGACAGGGACCCCAAGAGACCCAGTACTTC	CASSLGQGPQETQYF
TRBJ2-7	-	TRBD2	TRBV5-5	TGTGCCAGCAGCTTGTTACTAGCGGGATACTACGAGCAGTACTTC	CASSLLLAGYYEQYF
TRBJ1-4	once	-	TRBV19	TGTGCCACCGGGGGCATAGGAGTTGAAAAACTGTTTTTT	CATGGIGVEKLFF
TRBJ2-1	few	-	TRBV19	TGTGCCAGTAGTTCGTCTACGTGGAGCTCCTACAATGAGCAGTTCTTC	CASSSSTWSSYNEQFF
TRBJ1-2	-	TRBD1	TRBV5-1	TGCGCCAGCAGCTGGGGGGGACAGTCACTTAACTATGGCTACACCTTC	CASSWGGQSLNYGYTF